This T cell receptor beta chain was found in a study of OX40 agonist ivuxolimab in advanced cancers. The overall study: While on treatment, patients had intravenous ivuxolimab at 0.01 to 10 mg/kg every 2 weeks.

Sampling of blood occurred at baseline, cycle 4 day 1, and cycle 7 day 1. This clone was counted a single time. Produced via immunoSEQ multiplex PCR; TCRdb's table is partial and in-frame only. The sample comprises 55,000 to 65,000 clones, 85% of which are singletons, and 4% rests with the top ten. Germline V gives CDR1 LGHNA, CDR2 YNFKEQ. The CDR3 has 15 residues. The trim removed 0 bases at V and 5 bases at J, leaving 4 bases unmatched. This TCR was sampled from an adult with an advanced solid tumor such as melanoma, head and neck, liver or kidney cancer. This chain uses TRBV4-2 with TRBJ1-2; the match to TRBD1 covers 9 bases. This specimen was CD4+ or CD8+ T cells sorted from blood, taken in a trial of the OX40 agonist ivuxolimab. For the CDR3, the DNA is TGTGCCAGCAGCCAAGACCCTGGGACAGGGTATGGCTACACCTTC. This gives the protein CASSQDPGTGYGYTF.